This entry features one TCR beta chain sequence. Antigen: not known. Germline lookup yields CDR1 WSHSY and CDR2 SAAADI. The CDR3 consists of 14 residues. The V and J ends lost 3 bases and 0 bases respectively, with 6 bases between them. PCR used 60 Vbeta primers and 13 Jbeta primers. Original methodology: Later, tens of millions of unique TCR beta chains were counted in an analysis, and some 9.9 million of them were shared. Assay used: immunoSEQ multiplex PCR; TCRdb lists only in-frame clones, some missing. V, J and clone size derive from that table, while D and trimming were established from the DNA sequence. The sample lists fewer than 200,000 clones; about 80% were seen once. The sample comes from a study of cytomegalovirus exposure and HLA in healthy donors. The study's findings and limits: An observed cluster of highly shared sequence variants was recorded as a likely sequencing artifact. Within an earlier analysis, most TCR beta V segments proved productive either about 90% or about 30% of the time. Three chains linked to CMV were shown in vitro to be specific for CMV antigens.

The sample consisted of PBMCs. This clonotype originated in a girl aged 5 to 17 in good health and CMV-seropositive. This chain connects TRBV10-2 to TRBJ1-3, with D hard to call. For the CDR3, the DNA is TGCGCCAGCAGTGATCCGGGCTCTGGAAACACCATATATTTT. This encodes CASSDPGSGNTIYF.